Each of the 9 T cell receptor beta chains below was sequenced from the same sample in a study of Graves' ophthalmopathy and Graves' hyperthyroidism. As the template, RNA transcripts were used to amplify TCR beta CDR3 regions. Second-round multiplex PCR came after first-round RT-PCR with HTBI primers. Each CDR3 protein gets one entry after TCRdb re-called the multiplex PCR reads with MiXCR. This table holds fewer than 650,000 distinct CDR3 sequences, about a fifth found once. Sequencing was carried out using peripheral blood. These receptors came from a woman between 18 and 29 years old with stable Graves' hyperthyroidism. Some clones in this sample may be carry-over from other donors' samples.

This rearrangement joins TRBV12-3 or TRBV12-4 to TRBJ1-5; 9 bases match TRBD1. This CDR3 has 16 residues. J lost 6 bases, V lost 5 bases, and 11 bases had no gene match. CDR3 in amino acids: CASSRRSGTGFQPQHF. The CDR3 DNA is TGTGCCAGCAGTCGTCGTTCCGGGACAGGGTTTCAGCCCCAGCATTTT.

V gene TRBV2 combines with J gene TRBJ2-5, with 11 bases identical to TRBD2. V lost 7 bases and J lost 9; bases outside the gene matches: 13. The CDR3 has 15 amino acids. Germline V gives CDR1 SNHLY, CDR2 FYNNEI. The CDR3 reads CASTSGLAAGISQYF. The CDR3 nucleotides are TGTGCCAGCACCTCGGGACTAGCGGCCGGTATATCCCAGTACTTC. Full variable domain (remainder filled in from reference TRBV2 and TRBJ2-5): EPEVTQTPSHQVTQMGQEVILRCVPISNHLYFYWYRQILGQKVEFLVSFYNNEISEKSEIFDDQFSVERPDGSNFTLKIRSTKLEDSAMYFCASTSGLAAGISQYFGPGTRLLVL.

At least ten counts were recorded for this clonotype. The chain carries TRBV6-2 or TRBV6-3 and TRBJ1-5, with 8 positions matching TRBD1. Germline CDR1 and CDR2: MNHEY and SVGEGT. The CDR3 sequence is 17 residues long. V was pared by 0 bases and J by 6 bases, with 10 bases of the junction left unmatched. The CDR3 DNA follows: TGTGCCAGCAGTTACTCGATACGGACAGGGACAGGTCAGCCCCAGCATTTT. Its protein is CASSYSIRTGTGQPQHF.

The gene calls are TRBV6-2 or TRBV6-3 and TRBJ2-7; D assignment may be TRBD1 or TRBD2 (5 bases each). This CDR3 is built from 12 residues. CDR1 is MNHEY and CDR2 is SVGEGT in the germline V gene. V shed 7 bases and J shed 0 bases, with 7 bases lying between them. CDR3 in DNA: TGTGCCAGCATGAGGGGCTCCTACGAGCAGTACTTC. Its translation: CASMRGSYEQYF.

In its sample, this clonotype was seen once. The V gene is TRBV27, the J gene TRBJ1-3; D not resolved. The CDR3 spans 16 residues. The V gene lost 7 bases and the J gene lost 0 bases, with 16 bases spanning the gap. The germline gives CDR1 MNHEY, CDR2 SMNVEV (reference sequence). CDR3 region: CASISRGTGSGNTIYF. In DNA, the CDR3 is TGTGCCAGCATCTCCCGAGGCACCGGCTCTGGAAACACCATATATTTT.

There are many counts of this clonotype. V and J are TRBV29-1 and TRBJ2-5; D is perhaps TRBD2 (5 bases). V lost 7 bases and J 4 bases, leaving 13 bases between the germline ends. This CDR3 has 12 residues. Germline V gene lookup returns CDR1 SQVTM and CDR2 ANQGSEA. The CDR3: CSAGSGAETQYF. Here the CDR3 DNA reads TGCAGCGCGGGGAGTGGAGCAGAGACCCAGTACTTC.

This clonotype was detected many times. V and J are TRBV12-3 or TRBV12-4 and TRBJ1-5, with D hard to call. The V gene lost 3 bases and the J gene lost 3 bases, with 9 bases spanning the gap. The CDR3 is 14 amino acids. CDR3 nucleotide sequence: TGTGCCAGCAGTTTCACAGCACCCAATCAGCCCCAGCATTTT. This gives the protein CASSFTAPNQPQHF.

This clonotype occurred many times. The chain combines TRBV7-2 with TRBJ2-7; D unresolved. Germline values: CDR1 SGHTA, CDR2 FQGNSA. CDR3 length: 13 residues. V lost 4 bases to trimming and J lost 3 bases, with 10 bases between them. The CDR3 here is CASSSSALYEQYF. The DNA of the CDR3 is TGTGCCAGCAGCTCCTCTGCCCTCTACGAGCAGTACTTC.

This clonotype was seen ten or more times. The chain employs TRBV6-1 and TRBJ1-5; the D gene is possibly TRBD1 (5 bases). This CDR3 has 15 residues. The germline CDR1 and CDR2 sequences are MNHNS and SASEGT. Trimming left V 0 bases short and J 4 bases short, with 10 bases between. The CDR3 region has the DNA TGTGCCAGCAGTGAAGCGAGGGGTTCAAATCAGCCCCAGCATTTT. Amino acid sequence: CASSEARGSNQPQHF.